This passage covers 26 T cell receptor beta chains from one sample sequenced in a study of blood T cell repertoires in COVID-19. TCRdb keeps only in-frame clones here, not all; method: immunoSEQ multiplex PCR. The sample includes roughly 290,000 clones, roughly 80% of them seen just once. The sample comprised peripheral blood. Receptor source: a woman aged 45-60 years with active or convalescent COVID-19.

The V and J genes are TRBV4-1 and TRBJ2-1; TRBD2 matches at 14 bases. This CDR3 contains 17 residues. Germline V lookup: CDR1 MGHRA, CDR2 YSYEKL. J was trimmed by 6 bases and V by 3 bases; bases with no gene match: 7. CDR3 bases: TGCGCCAGCAGCCACGGGACTAGCGGGGGTTTTCGCAATGAGCAGTTCTTC. Its translation: CASSHGTSGGFRNEQFF.

This chain uses TRBV2 with TRBJ1-1, with D perhaps matching TRBD1 (6 bases). V was clipped by 7 bases and J by 1 base, with 16 bases between them. CDR1 and CDR2 (germline): SNHLY, FYNNEI. The CDR3 is 15 amino acids. The CDR3 reads CASNKRQASNTEAFF. The CDR3, as DNA: TGTGCCAGCAACAAAAGACAGGCCTCGAACACTGAAGCTTTCTTT.

This clone was seen at least ten times. The gene calls are TRBV10-2 and TRBJ2-7, with 8 bases fitting TRBD2. CDR1 WSHSY and CDR2 SAAADI come from the germline V gene. J gave up 6 bases and V 2 bases, and 0 bases lay outside the gene matches. The CDR3 runs 12 residues. The CDR3 nucleotides are TGCGCCAGCAGTGAGCTAGCGGGCGAGCAGTACTTC. Translated: CASSELAGEQYF.

This chain joins TRBV7-8 and TRBJ1-1; a possible D gene is TRBD1 (5 bases). Per germline, CDR1 SGHVS and CDR2 FQNEAQ. The CDR3 loop spans 17 amino acids. The V end was cut by 2 bases, the J end by 0 bases, with 16 bases between. The CDR3 nucleotides are TGTGCCAGCAGCTTACGGGCGGTGGGGCCCATGAACACTGAAGCTTTCTTT. It yields the protein CASSLRAVGPMNTEAFF.

Only a few counts were recorded for this clone. V gene TRBV7-9 combines with J gene TRBJ2-1; tentative D call: TRBD1 (6 bases). Trimming removed 5 bases from V and 11 bases from J, with 13 bases in between. CDR1 is SEHNR, CDR2 FQNEAQ, per germline (reference sequence). The CDR3 is 12 residues long. In DNA, the CDR3 is TGTGCCAGCAGCCAGGACAGAGTCCAGCAGTTCTTC. It is translated as CASSQDRVQQFF.

The rearrangement joins TRBV2 to TRBJ2-7; 14 bases match TRBD2. Germline V CDR1 and CDR2: SNHLY, FYNNEI. The V segment lost 6 bases and the J segment 1 base; nucleotides outside the gene matches: 2. This CDR3 is built from 15 residues. The CDR3 nucleotides read TGTGCCAGCAGGGGACTAGCGGGAGTTTCCTACGAGCAGTACTTC. This translates into CASRGLAGVSYEQYF.

The CDR3 is CASSLGDRANEKLFF. In nucleotides, the CDR3 is TGTGCCAGCAGCTTGGGGGACAGAGCTAATGAAAAACTGTTTTTT. The chain recombines TRBV5-6 with TRBJ1-4, with 7 bases that match TRBD1. CDR3 length equals 15 residues. With V trimmed by 0 bases and J by 3 bases, 2 bases remained unmatched. Per the germline V gene, CDR1 is SGHDT and CDR2 is YYEEEE. Filled out from reference TRBV5-6 and TRBJ1-4, the complete variable domain reads DAGVTQSPTHLIKTRGQQVTLRCSPKSGHDTVSWYQQALGQGPQFIFQYYEEEERQRGNFPDRFSGHQFPNYSSELNVNALLLGDSALYLCASSLGDRANEKLFFGSGTQLSVL.

The rearrangement uses TRBV5-8 and TRBJ2-1; D perhaps matches TRBD1 (6 bases). Germline lookup yields CDR1 SGHTS and CDR2 YDEGEE. Deletions cut 2 bases from V and 5 bases from J, with 14 bases between. This CDR3 contains 15 residues. The CDR3 sequence: CASSFGRTAHNEQFF. The CDR3 bases are TGTGCCAGCAGCTTTGGCCGGACAGCTCACAATGAGCAGTTCTTC.

With regard to this clone: This may arise from a read error, as a much more abundant clone is one base away. This sequence joins TRBV5-4 and TRBJ1-1; a weak D match, TRBD1 (5 bases). CDR1 and CDR2 from the germline V gene are SGHNT and YYREEE (reference sequence). Between the trimmed V and J ends, which lost 2 bases and 1 base, there was a span of 6 bases. This CDR3 is built from 13 residues. The CDR3 coding sequence is TGTGCCAGCAGCTTCAGGGAGAACACTGAAGCTTTCTTT. Translated: CASSFRENTEAFF.

V and J are TRBV7-7 and TRBJ2-1, with TRBD2 identical over 7 bases. This CDR3 is 13 amino acids long. Germline lookup yields CDR1 SSHAT and CDR2 FNYEAQ (reference sequence). J was trimmed by 9 bases and V by 5 bases; bases with no gene match: 7. CDR3 loop: CASSQERDTEQFF. CDR3 DNA sequence: TGTGCCAGCAGCCAAGAGCGGGATACTGAGCAGTTCTTC.

CDR3 sequence (DNA): TGTGCCAGCTCACCACTTGGACAGACCCCCTCTGGAAACACCATATATTTT. This translates into CASSPLGQTPSGNTIYF. The V gene is TRBV18, the J gene TRBJ1-3, with D perhaps TRBD1 (6 bases). In germline, CDR1 is KGHSH, CDR2 LQKENI. Trimming stripped 1 base from V and 0 bases from J, with 13 bases between. The length of the CDR3 is 17 residues.

This sequence joins TRBV28 and TRBJ2-3, with TRBD2 identical over 9 bases. V shed 4 bases and J 0 bases; nucleotides not matched to a gene: 5. The CDR3 extends over 16 amino acids. Germline V CDR1 and CDR2: MDHEN, SYDVKM. The CDR3, as DNA: TGTGCCAGCAGTTCCGTAGCGGGAGATAGCACAGATACGCAGTATTTT. The encoded protein is CASSSVAGDSTDTQYF.

This sequence joins TRBV5-1 and TRBJ2-5; 8 bases line up with TRBD2. Looked up from germline, CDR1 is SGHRS and CDR2 is YFSETQ. There are 15 residues in the CDR3. V gave up 3 bases and J gave up 2 bases; unmatched junction bases: 6. CDR3 protein: CASSSAGRGQETQYF. DNA for the CDR3: TGCGCCAGCAGCTCCGCCGGGAGGGGTCAAGAGACCCAGTACTTC.

The chain links TRBV6-2 or TRBV6-3 to TRBJ2-7; 7 positions match TRBD2. Germline V gene lookup returns CDR1 MNHEY and CDR2 SVGEGT. The J segment lost 4 bases and the V segment lost 6 bases, leaving 15 bases of the junction unmatched. This CDR3 region has 16 residues. The CDR3 DNA reads as TGTGCCAGCAGCCCTCCGGGAGGTGGGGGTCTTTACGAGCAGTACTTC. Translating it yields CASSPPGGGGLYEQYF.

The chain combines TRBV6-1 with TRBJ1-1, with 7 bases identical to TRBD1. The CDR3 totals 14 residues. V lost 2 bases, J lost 5 bases, and 5 bases stayed unmatched. Germline V lookup: CDR1 MNHNS, CDR2 SASEGT. The chain's CDR3 is CASSEPSGGTEAFF. The CDR3, as DNA: TGTGCCAGCAGTGAACCGTCAGGGGGGACTGAAGCTTTCTTT.

This chain links TRBV7-9 with TRBJ1-2; D possibly corresponds to TRBD1 (5 bases). This CDR3 has 13 amino acids. Germline V gives CDR1 SEHNR, CDR2 FQNEAQ (reference sequence). V was trimmed by 1 base and J by 6 bases, leaving 9 bases between them. CDR3 protein: CASSLEAGNGYTF. CDR3 DNA: TGTGCCAGCAGCTTAGAAGCAGGGAATGGCTACACCTTC.

The chain couples TRBV4-2 to TRBJ2-2; TRBD2 is a possible D gene (5 bases). The CDR3 contains 18 residues. CDR1 is LGHNA and CDR2 is YNFKEQ in the germline V gene. V lost 2 bases and J lost 0, with 16 bases in between. The CDR3: CASSQSSTVGANTGELFF. The CDR3 DNA follows: TGTGCCAGCAGCCAATCAAGCACGGTGGGAGCGAACACCGGGGAGCTGTTTTTT.

This clone showed up just once. The V call is TRBV11-1, the J call TRBJ2-3, with 9 positions matching TRBD2. V trimming: 6 bases; J trimming: 6 bases; junction bases outside the gene matches: 10. This CDR3 is 15 amino acids long. Germline CDR1 reads SGHAT; CDR2 reads FQDESV (reference sequence). CDR3 sequence (DNA): TGTGCCAGCAGTCGCGGGAGGGCCGATTCGGATACGCAGTATTTT. Protein: CASSRGRADSDTQYF.

This CDR3 reads CSVELLAGVANEQFF. The CDR3 coding sequence is TGCAGCGTTGAGCTACTAGCGGGAGTTGCTAATGAGCAGTTCTTC. The chain links TRBV29-1 to TRBJ2-1; 11 nucleotides align to TRBD2. CDR3 size: 15 residues. With V trimmed by 3 bases and J by 7 bases, 8 bases remained unmatched. Per germline, CDR1 SQVTM and CDR2 ANQGSEA.

The CDR3 region is CASSHRLGEQYF. The CDR3 DNA sequence: TGTGCCAGCAGCCACAGGCTCGGCGAGCAGTACTTC. The chain links TRBV3-1 (or the pseudogene TRBV3-2) to TRBJ2-7, with no clear D. Germline V gives CDR1 LGHDT, CDR2 YNNKEL (reference sequence). V shed 3 bases and J shed 6 bases, with 9 bases lying between them. The CDR3 is made up of 12 amino acids.

The chain uses TRBV11-2 and TRBJ1-3; D is unclear. V lost 5 bases, J lost 9 bases, and 17 bases lay in between. The germline gives CDR1 SGHAT, CDR2 FQNNGV. CDR3 size: 14 residues. CDR3 in amino acids: CASSQPERGSTIYF. CDR3 bases: TGTGCCAGCAGCCAACCTGAGCGGGGTTCCACCATATATTTT.

The genes are TRBV5-6 and TRBJ2-1, with D perhaps matching TRBD2 (6 bases). The CDR3 contains 15 residues. V was shortened by 0 bases and J by 0 bases, with 7 bases between the two germline ends. In germline, CDR1 is SGHDT, CDR2 YYEEEE. In DNA, the CDR3 is TGTGCCAGCAGCTTGGTACTAGCCTCCTACAATGAGCAGTTCTTC. Encoded protein: CASSLVLASYNEQFF.

The table lists this clone with a count of one. The rearrangement uses TRBV7-9 and TRBJ1-2; 8 bases fit TRBD1. The CDR3 length is 13 residues. V dropped 7 bases and J dropped 4; count of bases not matched to a gene: 5. From germline, CDR1 is SEHNR and CDR2 FQNEAQ (reference sequence). This chain's CDR3 is CASISTGAYGYTF. The CDR3 DNA reads as TGTGCCAGCATCTCGACAGGGGCCTATGGCTACACCTTC.

The V call is TRBV6-5, the J call TRBJ1-1; TRBD1 agrees at 9 bases. The CDR3 contains 15 residues. Germline V gene data show CDR1 as MNHEY and CDR2 as SVGAGI. The V and J ends lost 7 bases and 4 bases, in that order; junction bases with no gene match: 10. The CDR3 sequence is CASIRDRVRGTEAFF. Here the CDR3 DNA reads TGTGCCAGCATTCGGGACAGGGTCCGGGGCACTGAAGCTTTCTTT.

J is TRBJ1-6 and V is TRBV28, with 8 bases that match TRBD1. The CDR3 has 15 residues. CDR1 and CDR2 from the germline V gene are MDHEN and SYDVKM. Trimming took 5 bases from V and 8 from J; bases not matched to a gene: 8. CDR3 sequence reads: CASSPRTGYDSPLHF. The CDR3 DNA is TGTGCCAGCAGTCCGAGGACAGGGTACGATTCACCCCTCCACTTT. Variable domain in full (rest from reference TRBV28 and TRBJ1-6): DVKVTQSSRYLVKRTGEKVFLECVQDMDHENMFWYRQDPGLGLRLIYFSYDVKMKEKGDIPEGYSVSREKKERFSLILESASTNQTSMYLCASSPRTGYDSPLHFGNGTRLTVT.

J is TRBJ1-6 and V is TRBV18, with TRBD1 matching over 8 bases. Looked up from germline, CDR1 is KGHSH and CDR2 is LQKENI. Germline trimming cut 3 bases from V and 16 bases from J; bases unmatched to any gene: 11. The CDR3 consists of 14 residues. CDR3 protein: CASSPSGGRSVLHF. DNA of the CDR3: TGTGCCAGCTCACCTTCAGGGGGCAGAAGCGTTCTCCACTTT.